What follows are 5 T cell receptor beta chains derived from one specimen sequenced in a study of cytomegalovirus exposure and HLA in healthy donors. The PCR used 60 Vbeta and 13 Jbeta primers. Data came from immunoSEQ multiplex PCR; TCRdb stores just in-frame clones and leaves some out. This repertoire includes 150,000 or so clones. Sequencing used PBMCs. These receptors all stem from a woman in her forties or fifties in good health and CMV-seronegative.

The rearrangement uses TRBV30 and TRBJ2-2; 9 nucleotides align to TRBD1. Trimming removed 2 bases from V and 2 bases from J; junction bases left unmatched: 3. The CDR3 runs to 15 residues. Germline CDR1 GTSNPN, CDR2 SVGIG (reference sequence). CDR3 nucleotide sequence: TGTGCCTGGAGTACGGGACAGGGCAACACCGGGGAGCTGTTTTTT. Its protein is CAWSTGQGNTGELFF.

The CDR3 sequence is CASSPSGGSYEQYF. The CDR3 DNA reads as TGTGCCAGCTCACCGTCCGGTGGCTCCTACGAGCAGTACTTC. The chain joins TRBV18 to TRBJ2-7; D is uncertain. The CDR3 has 14 residues. V was trimmed by 3 bases and J by 0 bases, leaving 9 bases between them. Germline assignment: CDR1 KGHSH and CDR2 LQKENI. The variable domain in full, with the rest retrieved from reference TRBV18 and TRBJ2-7, is NAGVMQNPRHLVRRRGQEARLRCSPMKGHSHVYWYRQLPEEGLKFMVYLQKENIIDESGMPKERFSAEFPKEGPSILRIQQVVRGDSAAYFCASSPSGGSYEQYFGPGTRLTVT.

The chain combines TRBV19 with TRBJ2-7; TRBD2 might be the D (5 bases). The germline V gene has CDR1 LNHDA and CDR2 SQIVND (reference sequence). CDR3 size: 15 residues. V lost 0 bases and J lost 3, with 12 bases in between. CDR3 in amino acids: CASSIDPASSYEQYF. CDR3 sequence (DNA): TGTGCCAGTAGTATAGATCCGGCTAGCAGCTACGAGCAGTACTTC.

The chain recombines TRBV7-7 with TRBJ2-5, with D perhaps TRBD1 (5 bases). Germline values: CDR1 SSHAT, CDR2 FNYEAQ (reference sequence). The CDR3 totals 15 residues. V lost 4 bases to trimming and J lost 5 bases, with 17 bases between them. In DNA form, the CDR3 reads TGTGCCAGCAGCTCCAGGGTTGGACAAGTCGAGACCCAGTACTTC. It is translated as CASSSRVGQVETQYF.

V usage is TRBV7-9 and J usage is TRBJ2-7; 7 nucleotides match TRBD2. The CDR3 length is 13 residues. V shed 7 bases and J 5 bases; nucleotides not matched to a gene: 8. Germline V lookup: CDR1 SEHNR, CDR2 FQNEAQ (reference sequence). CDR3 loop: CASNLRTSDEQYF. The CDR3 DNA follows: TGTGCCAGCAACCTCAGGACTAGTGACGAGCAGTACTTC.